This paragraph covers one T cell receptor (beta chain) sequence. The sample belongs to a study of post-analysis software for immune sequencing data. Study in general: There were relapsing-remitting, secondary progressive and progressive-relapsing multiple sclerosis among the disease courses included.

Researchers reported that TCR beta cDNA libraries carried unique molecular identifiers. In TCRdb, the PCR reads were re-called with MiXCR into one record per CDR3 protein. This table has 700,000 to 800,000 distinct CDR3 sequences, 25% to 30% appearing once. The sequence derives from a girl aged 5-17 years with multiple sclerosis. The source material was blood.

The CDR3 nucleotides read TGTGCCAGCAGCGTGGAACAGGGGCGCGAGCAGTACTTC. This gives the protein CASSVEQGREQYF. V is TRBV9 and J is TRBJ2-4; TRBD1 aligns across 7 bases. TRBJ2-7 explains the end of the DNA better; the J call may be wrong. CDR1 is SGDLS and CDR2 is YYNGEE in the germline V gene. This CDR3 has 13 amino acids.